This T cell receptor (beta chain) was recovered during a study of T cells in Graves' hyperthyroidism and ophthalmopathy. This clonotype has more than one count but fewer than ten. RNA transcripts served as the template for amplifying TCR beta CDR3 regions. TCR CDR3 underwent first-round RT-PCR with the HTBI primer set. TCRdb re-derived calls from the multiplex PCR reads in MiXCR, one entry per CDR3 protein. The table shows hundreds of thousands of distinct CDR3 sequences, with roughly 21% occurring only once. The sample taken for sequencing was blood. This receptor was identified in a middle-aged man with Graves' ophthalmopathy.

The CDR3 nucleotides are TGCGCCAGCAGCCAAGCCGTACCGGGACAGGGGAATGAAAAACTGTTTTTT. It yields the protein CASSQAVPGQGNEKLFF. The chain employs TRBV4-1 and TRBJ1-4, with 10 positions matching TRBD1. Trimming removed 1 base from V and 5 bases from J; junction bases left unmatched: 7. The CDR3 runs 17 residues. The germline V gene encodes CDR1 MGHRA and CDR2 YSYEKL.